These 5 T cell receptor beta chains share one sample of origin, sequenced in a study of blood T cell repertoires in COVID-19. Assay: immunoSEQ multiplex PCR; the TCRdb copy retains only in-frame clones and omits some. The table lists approximately 140,000 clones, around 80% of them singletons. Sequencing was done on a sample of peripheral blood. These receptors came from a human donor in a cohort sampled during active COVID-19.

This chain connects TRBV30 to TRBJ1-3; D gene uncertain. The V end was cut by 0 bases, the J end by 3 bases, with 3 bases between. This CDR3 spans 12 amino acids. Germline V gene sequence: CDR1 GTSNPN, CDR2 SVGIG (reference sequence). CDR3 DNA: TGTGCCTGGAGTGTACTTGGAAACACCATATATTTT. Translating it yields CAWSVLGNTIYF.

The CDR3 protein is CAIRAPGKTDTQYF. CDR3 DNA: TGTGCCATCAGGGCCCCGGGGAAGACGGATACGCAGTATTTT. The chain carries TRBV10-3 and TRBJ2-3; TRBD2 might be the D (5 bases). This CDR3 has 14 residues. Germline CDR1 ENHRY, CDR2 SYGVKD. V lost 6 bases, J lost 6 bases, and 16 bases lay in between.

The genes are TRBV5-4 and TRBJ1-2, with a possible D match to TRBD1 (5 bases). This CDR3 comprises 15 residues. The V and J ends lost 4 bases and 7 bases respectively, with 20 bases between them. Germline V gene data show CDR1 as SGHNT and CDR2 as YYREEE (reference sequence). The CDR3 DNA sequence: TGTGCCAGCAGCCCCCAAGGCGGGGCAGGGAGTGGCTACACCTTC. Translated, it gives CASSPQGGAGSGYTF.

The genes are TRBV4-2 and TRBJ2-7, with D unresolved. V was cut by 6 bases and J by 0 bases, with 9 bases left in between. The length of the CDR3 is 13 residues. Germline values: CDR1 LGHNA, CDR2 YNFKEQ. CDR3 bases: TGTGCCAGCAGGGCCGGAGCCTCCTACGAGCAGTACTTC. Translated, it gives CASRAGASYEQYF.

The rearrangement joins TRBV5-1 to TRBJ1-2, with D maybe TRBD1 (5 bases). Trimming shortened V by 4 bases and J by 4 bases, and 14 bases separated the two germline ends. The V gene's germline CDR1 is SGHRS and CDR2 YFSETQ. This CDR3 comprises 14 residues. CDR3: CASSPTTDIYGYTF. The CDR3 nucleotides are TGCGCCAGCAGCCCGACGACGGACATCTATGGCTACACCTTC.